This T cell receptor beta chain is drawn from a study of Graves' ophthalmopathy and Graves' hyperthyroidism. People with hyperthyroidism were aged 18 to 65 and newly diagnosed, under 2 months' duration. Researchers turned away patients with other autoimmune diseases, uncontrolled infections, pregnancy or lactation. Study outcomes and limitations: Most thyroid clonotypes expanded beyond 0.001 frequency were also found in blood.

In germline, CDR1 is MNHEY, CDR2 SMNVEV (reference sequence). J was trimmed by 12 bases and V by 5 bases; bases with no gene match: 15. CDR3 length: 14 amino acids. This clonotype was counted a few times. Its antigen remains unidentified. Investigators amplified TCR beta CDR3 regions from RNA transcripts. HTBI primers primed a first-round RT-PCR, and a second-round multiplex PCR followed. TCRdb itself ran the multiplex PCR reads through MiXCR, one entry per CDR3 protein. The repertoire holds about 400,000 distinct CDR3 sequences, with over 15% as singletons. The sequencing input was peripheral blood. This receptor was identified in a woman between 18 and 29 years old with stable Graves' hyperthyroidism. This chain connects TRBV27 to TRBJ1-1; TRBD1 matches 7 bases. The CDR3 here is CASSPTGVNTESFF. The CDR3 bases are TGTGCCAGCAGTCCTACAGGGGTGAACACCGAATCTTTCTTT.